Listed below are T cell receptor beta chains from one sample, sequenced in a study of T-cell reconstitution after alpha-beta-depleted transplantation in children. TCRdb re-analysed the PCR reads in MiXCR, keeping a single row per CDR3 protein. This sample yields about 400,000 distinct CDR3 sequences, of which over 20% are seen a single time; around 4% belongs to the top ten. This material consisted of PBMCs from the stem cell graft donor, taken from the stem cell graft. These receptors came from a human donor who donated a stem cell graft to a child with acute myeloid leukemia. Each CDR3 is given with its conserved first and last residue. The D gene is left open where the match is weak. For some rows the clone size is stated as once, few or many, or as a class when expanded; others skip it.

D: TRBD1; size: NA; V: TRBV10-3; J: TRBJ1-4; CDR3: CAISPDRSREKLFF; DNA: TGTGCCATCAGTCCGGACAGGTCGCGGGAAAAACTGTTTTTT
D: TRBD2; size: NA; V: TRBV11-2; J: TRBJ2-3; CDR3: CASSPPGTSGSSSTDTQYF; DNA: TGTGCCAGCAGCCCCCCCGGGACTAGCGGGAGTTCGAGCACAGATACGCAGTATTTT
D: NA; size: few; V: TRBV27; J: TRBJ2-1; CDR3: CASRNRVEQFF; DNA: TGTGCCAGCCGAAACAGGGTCGAGCAGTTCTTC
D: TRBD1; size: few; V: TRBV5-1; J: TRBJ2-2; CDR3: CASRQSGTGVTGELFF; DNA: TGCGCCAGCAGGCAATCCGGGACAGGGGTCACCGGGGAGCTGTTTTTT
D: NA; size: few; V: TRBV5-1; J: TRBJ2-7; CDR3: CASSPDVEDEQYF; DNA: TGCGCCAGCAGCCCCGACGTTGAGGACGAGCAGTACTTC
D: NA; size: NA; V: TRBV27; J: TRBJ2-7; CDR3: CASSLSWGLPTYEQYF; DNA: TGTGCCAGCAGTTTATCTTGGGGGTTACCTACCTACGAGCAGTACTTC
D: NA; size: few; V: TRBV20-1; J: TRBJ2-5; CDR3: CSAASGETQYF; DNA: TGCAGTGCTGCCTCTGGGGAGACCCAGTACTTC
D: NA; size: many; V: TRBV28; J: TRBJ1-1; CDR3: CASSFRLEAFF; DNA: TGTGCCAGCAGTTTCCGGCTTGAAGCTTTCTTT
D: NA; size: NA; V: TRBV3-1; J: TRBJ2-1; CDR3: CASSHARPYNEQFF; DNA: TGTGCCAGCAGCCATGCCCGGCCCTACAATGAGCAGTTCTTC
D: NA; size: NA; V: TRBV29-1; J: TRBJ2-1; CDR3: CSVDNGNEQFF; DNA: TGCAGCGTTGATAATGGCAATGAGCAGTTCTTC
D: NA; size: NA; V: TRBV12-3/TRBV12-4; J: TRBJ1-1; CDR3: CASSFGATEAFF; DNA: TGTGCCAGCAGTTTCGGCGCCACTGAAGCTTTCTTT
D: NA; size: many; V: TRBV29-1; J: TRBJ1-2; CDR3: CSPREGYTF; DNA: TGCAGCCCCAGGGAAGGCTACACCTTC
D: TRBD2; size: NA; V: TRBV4-2; J: TRBJ2-3; CDR3: CASSPGEGRGDTQYF; DNA: TGTGCCAGCAGCCCCGGGGAGGGTAGGGGAGATACGCAGTATTTT
D: NA; size: NA; V: TRBV28; J: TRBJ2-2; CDR3: CASSLFEELSGELFF; DNA: TGTGCCAGCAGTTTATTTGAGGAGTTGAGCGGGGAGCTGTTTTTT
D: TRBD1; size: NA; V: TRBV6-2/TRBV6-3; J: TRBJ2-7; CDR3: CASSYGGQGNYEQYF; DNA: TGTGCCAGCAGTTACGGGGGACAGGGGAACTACGAGCAGTACTTC
D: NA; size: few; V: TRBV10-2; J: TRBJ2-5; CDR3: CASSESNSGPGQETQYF; DNA: TGCGCCAGCAGTGAGTCGAATTCCGGGCCAGGACAAGAGACCCAGTACTTC
D: NA; size: few; V: TRBV28; J: TRBJ2-5; CDR3: CASSLEQGGQETQYF; DNA: TGTGCCAGCAGTTTGGAGCAGGGCGGGCAAGAGACCCAGTACTTC
D: NA; size: few; V: TRBV27; J: TRBJ2-7; CDR3: CASSWGTGSSSYEQYF; DNA: TGTGCCAGCAGTTGGGGAACAGGGAGTAGCTCCTACGAGCAGTACTTC
D: NA; size: many; V: TRBV7-2; J: TRBJ2-5; CDR3: CASSLGGGQETQYF; DNA: TGTGCCAGCAGCCTAGGGGGGGGCCAAGAGACCCAGTACTTC
D: NA; size: few; V: TRBV12-3/TRBV12-4; J: TRBJ1-2; CDR3: CASSFYGYTF; DNA: TGTGCCAGCAGCTTCTATGGCTACACCTTC
D: NA; size: NA; V: TRBV5-1; J: TRBJ2-5; CDR3: CASSLAGGQSGTQYF; DNA: TGCGCCAGCAGCTTGGCCGGTGGACAATCGGGGACCCAGTACTTC
D: TRBD1; size: NA; V: TRBV12-3/TRBV12-4; J: TRBJ1-1; CDR3: CASSIGQGNTEAFF; DNA: TGTGCCAGCAGTATAGGACAGGGGAACACTGAAGCTTTCTTT
D: NA; size: few; V: TRBV20-1; J: TRBJ1-3; CDR3: CSARREDTIYF; DNA: TGCAGTGCTAGGAGAGAGGACACCATATATTTT
D: TRBD2; size: NA; V: TRBV15; J: TRBJ2-3; CDR3: CATSREGTSGDTQYF; DNA: TGTGCCACCAGCAGAGAAGGGACTAGCGGAGATACGCAGTATTTT
D: TRBD1; size: NA; V: TRBV12-3/TRBV12-4; J: TRBJ1-1; CDR3: CASTSGTARAFF; DNA: TGTGCCAGCACTTCCGGGACAGCGAGGGCTTTCTTT
D: TRBD2; size: many; V: TRBV29-1; J: TRBJ2-1; CDR3: CSVEGASGRDNEQFF; DNA: TGCAGCGTTGAAGGGGCTAGCGGGAGAGACAATGAGCAGTTCTTC
D: TRBD1; size: NA; V: TRBV2; J: TRBJ2-7; CDR3: CANGQGASEQYF; DNA: TGTGCCAACGGACAGGGGGCCTCCGAGCAGTACTTC
D: NA; size: few; V: TRBV11-2; J: TRBJ2-2; CDR3: CASSLDFGGVGELFF; DNA: TGTGCCAGCAGCTTAGACTTTGGGGGCGTCGGGGAGCTGTTTTTT
D: NA; size: NA; V: TRBV13; J: TRBJ2-1; CDR3: CASGRRDYNEQFF; DNA: TGTGCCAGCGGGCGGCGGGATTACAATGAGCAGTTCTTC
D: NA; size: NA; V: TRBV27; J: TRBJ2-7; CDR3: CASSPDRDSSSYEQYF; DNA: TGTGCCAGCAGTCCTGACCGGGACTCGAGCTCCTACGAGCAGTACTTC
D: NA; size: many; V: TRBV20-1; J: TRBJ2-1; CDR3: CSARAVSYNEQFF; DNA: TGCAGTGCTAGAGCGGTGTCCTACAATGAGCAGTTCTTC
D: NA; size: few; V: TRBV20-1; J: TRBJ2-2; CDR3: CSARDPSKSVAGELFF; DNA: TGCAGTGCTAGAGATCCGAGCAAGTCGGTGGCCGGGGAGCTGTTTTTT
D: TRBD2; size: NA; V: TRBV20-1; J: TRBJ2-1; CDR3: CSARGLLAGSSYNEQFF; DNA: TGCAGTGCTAGAGGTCTCTTAGCGGGTAGCTCCTACAATGAGCAGTTCTTC
D: NA; size: NA; V: TRBV7-6; J: TRBJ2-1; CDR3: CASSLFSAQVYNEQFF; DNA: TGTGCCAGCAGCTTATTCAGCGCACAGGTCTACAATGAGCAGTTCTTC
D: NA; size: NA; V: TRBV3-1; J: TRBJ2-7; CDR3: CASSQRPHSSYEQYF; DNA: TGTGCCAGCAGCCAACGACCACATAGCTCCTACGAGCAGTACTTC
D: NA; size: NA; V: TRBV12-3/TRBV12-4; J: TRBJ2-6; CDR3: CASSLGVPSGANVLTF; DNA: TGTGCCAGCAGTTTAGGGGTCCCCTCTGGGGCCAACGTCCTGACTTTC
D: NA; size: few; V: TRBV24-1; J: TRBJ2-3; CDR3: CATSDEDTTDTQYF; DNA: TGTGCCACCAGTGATGAGGATACCACAGATACGCAGTATTTT
D: TRBD2; size: NA; V: TRBV20-1; J: TRBJ2-7; CDR3: CSATPGGLAGTYEQYF; DNA: TGCAGTGCCACCCCGGGGGGACTAGCGGGGACCTACGAGCAGTACTTC
D: TRBD2; size: many; V: TRBV20-1; J: TRBJ2-1; CDR3: CSARGYSGRDYNEQFF; DNA: TGCAGTGCTAGAGGATATAGCGGGAGGGACTACAATGAGCAGTTCTTC
D: NA; size: NA; V: TRBV6-5; J: TRBJ1-5; CDR3: CASSYSNSGRNQPQHF; DNA: TGTGCCAGCAGTTACTCGAATTCAGGCAGGAATCAGCCCCAGCATTTT
D: TRBD2; size: few; V: TRBV4-3; J: TRBJ2-7; CDR3: CASSQDGAGVGTSGYEQYF; DNA: TGCGCCAGCAGCCAAGATGGGGCGGGCGTCGGGACTAGCGGCTACGAGCAGTACTTC
D: TRBD1; size: NA; V: TRBV24-1; J: TRBJ2-3; CDR3: CATSDLQGRGQYF; DNA: TGTGCCACCAGTGATCTACAGGGGCGAGGCCAGTATTTT
D: NA; size: few; V: TRBV27; J: TRBJ1-2; CDR3: CASSLIGGNYGYTF; DNA: TGTGCCAGCAGTTTAATTGGGGGGAACTATGGCTACACCTTC
D: NA; size: once; V: TRBV7-9; J: TRBJ2-3; CDR3: CASSLGGSSSTDTQYF; DNA: TGTGCCAGCAGCTTAGGGGGCTCCTCTAGCACAGATACGCAGTATTTT
D: NA; size: NA; V: TRBV5-1; J: TRBJ2-5; CDR3: CASSSGRVLQTQYF; DNA: TGCGCCAGCAGCTCAGGAAGGGTTCTGCAGACCCAGTACTTC
D: TRBD1; size: many; V: TRBV5-1; J: TRBJ1-4; CDR3: CASSMQGAVTNEKLFF; DNA: TGCGCCAGCAGCATGCAGGGGGCTGTTACTAATGAAAAACTGTTTTTT
D: TRBD2; size: many; V: TRBV6-1; J: TRBJ2-7; CDR3: CASTAESGSSYEQYF; DNA: TGTGCCAGCACCGCGGAGAGCGGGAGCTCCTACGAGCAGTACTTC
D: NA; size: NA; V: TRBV3-1; J: TRBJ1-6; CDR3: CASSQDRGVVGSPLHF; DNA: TGTGCCAGCAGCCAAGATAGGGGGGTAGTGGGGTCACCCCTCCACTTT
D: NA; size: NA; V: TRBV18; J: TRBJ2-5; CDR3: CASSPKGSETQYF; DNA: TGTGCCAGCTCACCTAAGGGGTCAGAGACCCAGTACTTC
D: TRBD2; size: few; V: TRBV7-8; J: TRBJ2-3; CDR3: CASSLEGAGGLEQYF; DNA: TGTGCCAGCAGCTTAGAAGGAGCGGGAGGGCTTGAGCAGTATTTT
D: TRBD2; size: few; V: TRBV7-2; J: TRBJ2-2; CDR3: CASSLGLARTGELFF; DNA: TGTGCCAGCAGCTTGGGACTAGCGCGGACCGGGGAGCTGTTTTTT
D: NA; size: few; V: TRBV20-1; J: TRBJ2-5; CDR3: CSASPGQGAAQYF; DNA: TGCAGTGCTAGCCCCGGGCAGGGCGCGGCCCAGTACTTC
D: NA; size: few; V: TRBV29-1; J: TRBJ1-4; CDR3: CSVEDLSRRTNEKLFF; DNA: TGCAGCGTTGAAGATCTTTCGCGGAGGACTAATGAAAAACTGTTTTTT
D: NA; size: few; V: TRBV12-3/TRBV12-4; J: TRBJ2-5; CDR3: CASRGKETQYF; DNA: TGTGCCAGCAGGGGAAAAGAGACCCAGTACTTC
D: NA; size: NA; V: TRBV5-1; J: TRBJ1-5; CDR3: CASSLNGHLNQPQHF; DNA: TGCGCCAGCAGCTTGAACGGACATCTCAATCAGCCCCAGCATTTT
D: NA; size: few; V: TRBV5-1; J: TRBJ2-5; CDR3: CASSLGRRYQETQYF; DNA: TGCGCCAGCAGCTTGGGCCGACGGTACCAAGAGACCCAGTACTTC
D: NA; size: NA; V: TRBV28; J: TRBJ2-3; CDR3: CASSFGVAETDTQYF; DNA: TGTGCCAGCAGTTTTGGCGTGGCAGAAACAGATACGCAGTATTTT
D: NA; size: few; V: TRBV10-3; J: TRBJ1-6; CDR3: CAISEIRGHSPLHF; DNA: TGTGCCATCAGTGAGATTCGGGGGCATTCACCCCTCCACTTT